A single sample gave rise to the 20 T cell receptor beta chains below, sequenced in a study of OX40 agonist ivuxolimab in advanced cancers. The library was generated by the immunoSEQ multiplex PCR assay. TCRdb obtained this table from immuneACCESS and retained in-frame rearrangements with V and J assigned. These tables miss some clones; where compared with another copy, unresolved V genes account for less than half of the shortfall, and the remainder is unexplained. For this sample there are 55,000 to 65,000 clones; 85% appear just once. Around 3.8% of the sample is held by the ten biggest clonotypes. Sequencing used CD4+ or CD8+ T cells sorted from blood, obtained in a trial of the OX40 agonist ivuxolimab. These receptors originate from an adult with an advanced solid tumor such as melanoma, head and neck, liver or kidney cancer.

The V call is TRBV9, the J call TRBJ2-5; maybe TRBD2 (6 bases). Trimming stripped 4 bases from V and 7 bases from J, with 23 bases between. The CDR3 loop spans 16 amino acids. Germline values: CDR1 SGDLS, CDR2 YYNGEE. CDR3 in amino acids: CASSSSVDSAGGTQYF. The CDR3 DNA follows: TGTGCCAGCAGCTCCAGCGTGGACTCGGCCGGGGGGACCCAGTACTTC.

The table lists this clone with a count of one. CDR3 in amino acids: CASGLTGSYGYTF. CDR3 nucleotides: TGTGCCAGCGGCCTGACAGGGAGCTATGGCTACACCTTC. The rearrangement joins TRBV27 to TRBJ1-2; 7 positions agree with TRBD1. Germline assignment: CDR1 MNHEY and CDR2 SMNVEV (reference sequence). CDR3 size: 13 residues. V lost 8 bases and J lost 4; bases outside the gene matches: 7.

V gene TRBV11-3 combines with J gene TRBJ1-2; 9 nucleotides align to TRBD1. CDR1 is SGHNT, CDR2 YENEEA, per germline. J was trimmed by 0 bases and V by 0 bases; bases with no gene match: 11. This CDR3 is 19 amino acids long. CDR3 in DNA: TGTGCCAGCAGCTTAGATCGACCCGGCCGGGACAGGGCTAACTATGGCTACACCTTC. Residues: CASSLDRPGRDRANYGYTF. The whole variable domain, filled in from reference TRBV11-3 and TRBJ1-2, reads EAGVVQSPRYKIIEKKQPVAFWCNPISGHNTLYWYLQNLGQGPELLIRYENEEAVDDSQLPKDRFSAERLKGVDSTLKIQPAELGDSAVYLCASSLDRPGRDRANYGYTFGSGTRLTVV.

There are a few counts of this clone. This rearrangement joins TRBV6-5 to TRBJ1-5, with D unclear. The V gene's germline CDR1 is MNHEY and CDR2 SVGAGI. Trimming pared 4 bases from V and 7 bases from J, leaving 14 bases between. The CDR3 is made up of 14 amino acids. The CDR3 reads CASSSRLALQPQHF. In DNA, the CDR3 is TGTGCCAGCAGTTCTCGGCTGGCTTTGCAGCCCCAGCATTTT.

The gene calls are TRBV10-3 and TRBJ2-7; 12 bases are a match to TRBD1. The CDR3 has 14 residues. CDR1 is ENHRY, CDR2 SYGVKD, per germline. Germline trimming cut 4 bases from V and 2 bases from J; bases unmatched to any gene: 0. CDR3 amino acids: CAISGDRGPYEQYF. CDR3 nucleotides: TGTGCCATCAGTGGGGACAGGGGGCCCTACGAGCAGTACTTC.

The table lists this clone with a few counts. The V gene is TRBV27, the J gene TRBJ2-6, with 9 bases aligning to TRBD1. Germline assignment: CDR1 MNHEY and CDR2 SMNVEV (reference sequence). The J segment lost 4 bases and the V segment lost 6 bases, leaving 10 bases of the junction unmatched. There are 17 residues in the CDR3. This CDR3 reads CASSGWDRAIGANVLTF. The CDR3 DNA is TGTGCCAGCAGCGGATGGGACAGGGCGATCGGGGCCAACGTCCTGACTTTC.

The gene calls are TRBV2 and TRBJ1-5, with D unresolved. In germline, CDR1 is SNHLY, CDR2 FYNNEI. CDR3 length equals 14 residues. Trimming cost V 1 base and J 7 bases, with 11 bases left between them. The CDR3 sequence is CASSEVGSEQPQHF. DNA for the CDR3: TGTGCCAGCAGTGAAGTAGGGTCCGAGCAGCCCCAGCATTTT.

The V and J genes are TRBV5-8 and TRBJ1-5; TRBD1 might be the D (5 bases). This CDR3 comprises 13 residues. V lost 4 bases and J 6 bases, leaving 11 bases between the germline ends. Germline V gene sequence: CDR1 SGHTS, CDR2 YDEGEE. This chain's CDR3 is CASSRDWAQPQHF. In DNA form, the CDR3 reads TGTGCCAGCAGCAGGGACTGGGCTCAGCCCCAGCATTTT.

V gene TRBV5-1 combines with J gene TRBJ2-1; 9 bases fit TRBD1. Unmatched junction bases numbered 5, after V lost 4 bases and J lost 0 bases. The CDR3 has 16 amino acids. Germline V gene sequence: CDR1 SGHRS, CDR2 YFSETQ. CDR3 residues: CASSPQGADSYNEQFF. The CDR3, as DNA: TGCGCCAGCAGCCCACAGGGGGCGGACTCCTACAATGAGCAGTTCTTC.

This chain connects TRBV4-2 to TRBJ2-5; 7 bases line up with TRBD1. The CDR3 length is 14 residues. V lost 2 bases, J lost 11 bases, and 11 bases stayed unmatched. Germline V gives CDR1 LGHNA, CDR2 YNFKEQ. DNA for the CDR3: TGTGCCAGCAGCCAACCGGACAGGCCCCTGGAACAGTACTTC. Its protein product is CASSQPDRPLEQYF.

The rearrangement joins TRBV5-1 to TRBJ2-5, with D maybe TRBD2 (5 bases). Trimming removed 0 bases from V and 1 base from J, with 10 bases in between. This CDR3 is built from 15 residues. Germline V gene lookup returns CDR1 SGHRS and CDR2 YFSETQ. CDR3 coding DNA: TGCGCCAGCAGCTTGGCGAACGGAGGCCAAGAGACCCAGTACTTC. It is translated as CASSLANGGQETQYF. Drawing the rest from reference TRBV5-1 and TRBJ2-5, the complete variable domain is KAGVTQTPRYLIKTRGQQVTLSCSPISGHRSVSWYQQTPGQGLQFLFEYFSETQRNKGNFPGRFSGRQFSNSRSEMNVSTLELGDSALYLCASSLANGGQETQYFGPGTRLLVL.

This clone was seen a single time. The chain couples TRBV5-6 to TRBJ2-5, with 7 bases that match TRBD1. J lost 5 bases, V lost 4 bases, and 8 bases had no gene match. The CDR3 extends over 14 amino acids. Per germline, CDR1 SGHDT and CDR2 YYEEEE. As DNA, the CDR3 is TGTGCCAGCAGCCAAAGACAGGGCATCGAGACCCAGTACTTC. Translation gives CASSQRQGIETQYF.

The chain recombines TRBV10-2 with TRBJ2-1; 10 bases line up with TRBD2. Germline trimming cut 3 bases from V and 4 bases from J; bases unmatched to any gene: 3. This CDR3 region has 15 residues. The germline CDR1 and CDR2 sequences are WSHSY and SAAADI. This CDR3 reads CASSDLAGEYNEQFF. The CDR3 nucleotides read TGCGCCAGCAGTGATCTAGCGGGAGAATACAATGAGCAGTTCTTC.

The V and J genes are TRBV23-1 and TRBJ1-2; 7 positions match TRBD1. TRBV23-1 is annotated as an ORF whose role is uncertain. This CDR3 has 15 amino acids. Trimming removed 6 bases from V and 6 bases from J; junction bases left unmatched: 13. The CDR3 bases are TGCGCCAGCAGGGGGGCCCAGGGGGGGCTTGATGGCTACACCTTC. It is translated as CASRGAQGGLDGYTF.

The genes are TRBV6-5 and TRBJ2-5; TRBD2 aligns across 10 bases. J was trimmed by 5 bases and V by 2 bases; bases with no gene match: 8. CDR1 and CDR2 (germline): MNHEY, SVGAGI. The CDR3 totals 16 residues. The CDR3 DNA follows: TGTGCCAGCAGTTACACGACTAGCGGGCAAGGGGAGACCCAGTACTTC. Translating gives CASSYTTSGQGETQYF.

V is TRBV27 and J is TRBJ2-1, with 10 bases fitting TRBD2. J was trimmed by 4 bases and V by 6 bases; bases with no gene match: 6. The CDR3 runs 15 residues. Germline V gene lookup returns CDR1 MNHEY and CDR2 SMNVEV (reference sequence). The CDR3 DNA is TGTGCCAGCAGCCTAGCGGGAGATAGGTACAATGAGCAGTTCTTC. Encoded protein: CASSLAGDRYNEQFF.

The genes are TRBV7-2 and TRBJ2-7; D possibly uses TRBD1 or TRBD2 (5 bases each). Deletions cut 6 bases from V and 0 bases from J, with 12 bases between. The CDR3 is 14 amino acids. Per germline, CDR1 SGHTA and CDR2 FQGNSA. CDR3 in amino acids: CASSSGTGSYEQYF. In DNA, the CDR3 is TGTGCCAGCAGTTCCGGGACGGGCTCCTACGAGCAGTACTTC. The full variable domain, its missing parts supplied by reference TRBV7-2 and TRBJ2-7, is GAGVSQSPSNKVTEKGKDVELRCDPISGHTALYWYRQSLGQGLEFLIYFQGNSAPDKSGLPSDRFSAERTGGSVSTLTIQRTQQEDSAVYLCASSSGTGSYEQYFGPGTRLTVT.

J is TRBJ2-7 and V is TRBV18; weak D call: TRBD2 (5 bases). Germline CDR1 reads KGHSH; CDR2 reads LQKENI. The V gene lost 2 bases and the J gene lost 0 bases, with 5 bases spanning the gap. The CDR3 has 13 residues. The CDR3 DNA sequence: TGTGCCAGCTCACCAGAGGGCTCCTACGAGCAGTACTTC. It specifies CASSPEGSYEQYF.

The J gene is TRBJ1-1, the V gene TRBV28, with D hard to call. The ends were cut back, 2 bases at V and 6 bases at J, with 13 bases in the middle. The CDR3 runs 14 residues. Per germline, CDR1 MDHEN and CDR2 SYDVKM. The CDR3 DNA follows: TGTGCCAGCAGTTTAAGTTCGGGTACGGCTGAAGCTTTCTTT. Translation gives CASSLSSGTAEAFF. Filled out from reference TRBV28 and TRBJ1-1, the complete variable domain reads DVKVTQSSRYLVKRTGEKVFLECVQDMDHENMFWYRQDPGLGLRLIYFSYDVKMKEKGDIPEGYSVSREKKERFSLILESASTNQTSMYLCASSLSSGTAEAFFGQGTRLTVV.

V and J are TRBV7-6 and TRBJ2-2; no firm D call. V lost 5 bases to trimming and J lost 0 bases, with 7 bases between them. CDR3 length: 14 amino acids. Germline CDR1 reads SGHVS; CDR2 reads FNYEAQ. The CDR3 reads CASSPLANTGELFF. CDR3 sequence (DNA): TGTGCCAGCAGCCCGTTAGCGAACACCGGGGAGCTGTTTTTT.